One and the same sample provided the 13 T cell receptor beta chains below, sequenced in a study of patients and donors after allogeneic stem cell transplantation. TCRdb re-analysed the RT-PCR reads in MiXCR, keeping a single row per CDR3 protein. The sample includes about 410,000 distinct CDR3 sequences, under 20% of them seen just once. The sequenced sample was blood, either unsorted or a sorted T cell fraction (not recorded which). The receptors stem from a human donor who was either an allogeneic HSCT recipient or a stem cell or donor lymphocyte infusion donor (not recorded which). It is not recorded whose cells these are; they may come from a transplant donor.

The gene calls are TRBV7-8 and TRBJ1-1, with TRBD1 as a possible D gene (5 bases). CDR3 length equals 14 residues. The V gene's germline CDR1 is SGHVS and CDR2 FQNEAQ. Trimming cost V 4 bases and J 3 bases, with 12 bases left between them. The CDR3 loop reads CASSSTSGYTEAFF. CDR3 DNA sequence: TGTGCCAGCAGCTCCACATCAGGGTACACTGAAGCTTTCTTT.

This clonotype was observed a few times. The rearrangement uses TRBV12-3 or TRBV12-4 and TRBJ1-1; no clear D gene. The CDR3 length is 12 residues. Trimming removed 6 bases from V and 7 bases from J, with 12 bases in between. DNA for the CDR3: TGTGCCAGCAGCCATTGGGTTATTGAAGCTTTCTTT. Translating it yields CASSHWVIEAFF.

The chain joins TRBV6-2 or TRBV6-3 to TRBJ2-5, with 12 bases that match TRBD2. After removal of 4 bases from V and 6 bases from J, the junction contained 6 bases not matched to a gene. CDR1 is MNHEY, CDR2 SVGEGT, per germline. The CDR3 loop spans 15 amino acids. CDR3: CASSFASGGEKTQYF. The CDR3 region has the DNA TGTGCCAGCAGTTTCGCTAGCGGGGGGGAAAAGACCCAGTACTTC.

This clonotype came up a few times. This chain links TRBV5-1 with TRBJ2-3, with TRBD2 identical over 11 bases. There are 16 residues in the CDR3. With V trimmed by 1 base and J by 0 bases, 1 base remained unmatched. CDR1 and CDR2 (germline): SGHRS, YFSETQ. The CDR3 DNA follows: TGCGCCAGCAGCTTGACTAGCGGGGGTAGCACAGATACGCAGTATTTT. It encodes CASSLTSGGSTDTQYF.

This clonotype has only a few counts. The chain joins TRBV25-1 to TRBJ1-1, with D uncertain. CDR1 MGHDK and CDR2 SYGVNS come from the germline V gene. The CDR3 loop spans 13 amino acids. V was shortened by 0 bases and J by 3 bases, with 5 bases between the two germline ends. The CDR3 sequence: CASSEYKYTEAFF. CDR3 nucleotide sequence: TGTGCCAGCAGTGAATATAAATACACTGAAGCTTTCTTT.

This clonotype was picked up a small number of times. V usage is TRBV7-3 and J usage is TRBJ2-7; 7 nucleotides match TRBD1. CDR3 size: 16 residues. Per the germline V gene, CDR1 is SGHTA and CDR2 is FQGTGA. Trimming at V came to 1 base and at J to 4 bases, leaving 10 bases not matched to a gene. The CDR3 region is CASSLIGTAKPYEQYF. DNA for the CDR3: TGTGCCAGCAGCTTAATTGGGACAGCAAAACCGTACGAGCAGTACTTC.

This chain uses TRBV20-1 with TRBJ1-3; D not certain. The CDR3 covers 13 residues. The V end lost 4 bases, the J end lost 1 base, and 8 bases lay between the germline ends. The V gene's germline CDR1 is DFQATT and CDR2 SNEGSKA (reference sequence). The CDR3 DNA is TGCAGTGCTACAAAGATATCTGGAAACACCATATATTTT. Its translation is CSATKISGNTIYF.

This clonotype came up a few times. The chain is built from TRBV19 and TRBJ2-2; D uncertain. The ends were cut back, 4 bases at V and 4 bases at J, with 10 bases in the middle. The CDR3 length is 14 residues. Germline loops: CDR1 LNHDA, CDR2 SQIVND (reference sequence). The CDR3 region has the DNA TGTGCCAGTAGTACTGGATACAGCACCGGGGAGCTGTTTTTT. Encoded protein: CASSTGYSTGELFF.

The CDR3 bases are TGTGCCAGCAGCTTAGTAGGATCCGGCACAGATACGCAGTATTTT. Protein sequence: CASSLVGSGTDTQYF. The V call is TRBV7-2, the J call TRBJ2-3; D remains ambiguous. The CDR3 is 15 amino acids. V shed 1 base and J shed 1 base, with 9 bases lying between them. The V gene's germline CDR1 is SGHTA and CDR2 FQGNSA. The entire variable domain, with the rest obtained from reference TRBV7-2 and TRBJ2-3, is as follows: GAGVSQSPSNKVTEKGKDVELRCDPISGHTALYWYRQSLGQGLEFLIYFQGNSAPDKSGLPSDRFSAERTGGSVSTLTIQRTQQEDSAVYLCASSLVGSGTDTQYFGPGTRLTVL.

A single count supports this clonotype. This rearrangement joins TRBV7-6 to TRBJ1-4; D not certain. The V gene lost 3 bases and the J gene lost 7 bases, with 18 bases spanning the gap. Per germline, CDR1 SGHVS and CDR2 FNYEAQ. This CDR3 region has 16 residues. The CDR3 reads CASSFTPRHGIEKLFF. The CDR3 nucleotides read TGTGCCAGCAGCTTCACTCCCCGACATGGGATTGAAAAACTGTTTTTT.

The chain employs TRBV6-1 and TRBJ2-5; 7 bases map to TRBD1. With V trimmed by 6 bases and J by 2 bases, 9 bases remained unmatched. Looked up from germline, CDR1 is MNHNS and CDR2 is SASEGT. The CDR3 is 15 amino acids. The CDR3 spells CASSPVRQGQETQYF. DNA of the CDR3: TGTGCCAGCAGCCCGGTACGACAGGGTCAAGAGACCCAGTACTTC.

This chain links TRBV6-1 with TRBJ2-5; the D gene is possibly TRBD1 (5 bases). CDR1 MNHNS and CDR2 SASEGT come from the germline V gene. V was shortened by 5 bases and J by 1 base, with 14 bases between the two germline ends. This CDR3 is 15 amino acids long. The DNA for the CDR3 is TGTGCCAGCAGTCGTGTGGGGCTGATCCAAGAGACCCAGTACTTC. As protein: CASSRVGLIQETQYF.

The J gene is TRBJ2-1, the V gene TRBV12-3 or TRBV12-4, with D unclear. Trimming removed 3 bases from V and 6 bases from J, with 6 bases in between. The CDR3 consists of 12 residues. The CDR3 sequence is CASSFRSNEQFF. The CDR3 DNA reads as TGTGCCAGCAGTTTCCGCTCCAATGAGCAGTTCTTC.